This entry lists 14 T cell receptor beta chains sequenced from one sample in a study of human T cells and chemical hapten exposure. Documented time point: patch test 1, 2 weeks after DPC sensitization. Treatment defined: therapeutic diphenylcyclopropenone sensitization with weekly scalp DPC. TCRdb ran MiXCR on the RACE reads and lists one entry per CDR3 protein. This table has 80,000 to 100,000 distinct CDR3 sequences, roughly 12% appearing once. The specimen comprised whole blood, sampled in connection with sensitization to the hapten diphenylcyclopropenone (DPC). The receptors derive from a woman aged 40 to 50 with alopecia areata. Some clones in this sample may be carry-over from other donors' samples.

The chain carries TRBV6-1 and TRBJ1-1, with 8 bases that match TRBD1. From germline, CDR1 is MNHNS and CDR2 SASEGT. After removal of 7 bases from V and 0 bases from J, the junction contained 10 bases not matched to a gene. The CDR3 consists of 16 residues. Written as DNA, the CDR3 is TGTGCCAGCATTTACCAACAGGGGGTCATGAACACTGAAGCTTTCTTT. Protein: CASIYQQGVMNTEAFF.

This clonotype was detected only a few times. The V and J genes are TRBV6-5 and TRBJ2-1; D is unresolved. Trimming left V 6 bases short and J 7 bases short, with 10 bases between. The V gene's germline CDR1 is MNHEY and CDR2 SVGAGI. There are 12 residues in the CDR3. The CDR3 DNA reads TGTGCCAGCAGCCGAGACCGTAATGAGCAGTTCTTC. Encoded protein: CASSRDRNEQFF.

This clonotype was detected once. The V gene is TRBV28, the J gene TRBJ2-4; D may be TRBD1 (6 bases). The V and J ends lost 2 bases and 5 bases respectively, with 10 bases between them. The CDR3 contains 14 residues. Germline V CDR1 and CDR2: MDHEN, SYDVKM. CDR3 in amino acids: CASSLVAGENIQYF. The DNA of the CDR3 is TGTGCCAGCAGTTTAGTGGCAGGGGAAAACATTCAGTACTTC.

V usage is TRBV6-1 and J usage is TRBJ2-1, with D maybe TRBD2 (5 bases). Germline V gene data show CDR1 as MNHNS and CDR2 as SASEGT. The CDR3 has 12 amino acids. V was shortened by 10 bases and J by 6 bases, with 13 bases between the two germline ends. CDR3 nucleotide sequence: TGTGCCACCGAGGGTCCTCTCAATGAGCAGTTCTTC. Translation gives CATEGPLNEQFF.

This clonotype was seen only a few times. V usage is TRBV7-3 and J usage is TRBJ2-1; 7 bases agree with TRBD2. Germline CDR1 reads SGHTA; CDR2 reads FQGTGA. V shed 5 bases and J 6 bases; nucleotides not matched to a gene: 10. CDR3 length: 15 amino acids. The CDR3 spells CASSPSSGASNEQFF. For the CDR3, the DNA is TGTGCCAGCAGCCCCTCTAGCGGAGCCAGCAATGAGCAGTTCTTC.

This clonotype was found many times. The genes are TRBV4-3 and TRBJ2-3, with TRBD2 identical over 8 bases. The CDR3 consists of 18 residues. Looked up from germline, CDR1 is LGHNA and CDR2 is YSLEER. Unmatched junction bases numbered 8, after V lost 0 bases and J lost 0 bases. CDR3 bases: TGCGCCAGCAGCCAAGAGCCCCGCTCTAGCGGGAGCACAGATACGCAGTATTTT. This codes for CASSQEPRSSGSTDTQYF.

This clonotype showed up just a few times. The rearrangement joins TRBV29-1 to TRBJ2-2, with D possibly being TRBD1 (6 bases). The V end lost 5 bases, the J end lost 7 bases, and 20 bases lay between the germline ends. CDR3 size: 15 residues. Germline CDR1 and CDR2: SQVTM and ANQGSEA. CDR3 nucleotide sequence: TGCAGCGTTTCTCTCCCGGGACAATGGGACGGGGAGCTGTTTTTT. It is translated as CSVSLPGQWDGELFF.

This clonotype was seen ten or more times. The J gene is TRBJ1-2, the V gene TRBV6-5, with D unclear. The V gene's germline CDR1 is MNHEY and CDR2 SVGAGI. The V gene lost 0 bases and the J gene lost 4 bases, with 9 bases spanning the gap. The CDR3 sequence is 14 residues long. CDR3 loop: CASSYSSPGYGYTF. The CDR3 DNA reads as TGTGCCAGCAGTTACTCGTCCCCAGGCTATGGCTACACCTTC.

V usage is TRBV20-1 and J usage is TRBJ1-1, with 8 bases fitting TRBD1. Unmatched junction bases numbered 11, after V lost 6 bases and J lost 5 bases. The germline CDR1 and CDR2 sequences are DFQATT and SNEGSKA (reference sequence). The CDR3 loop spans 14 amino acids. CDR3 nucleotide sequence: TGCAGTGCCCGGCAGGGGGCGCGGAGGACTGAAGCTTTCTTT. It is translated as CSARQGARRTEAFF.

This clonotype was counted a few times. The V call is TRBV3-1, the J call TRBJ2-3; D is unresolved. This CDR3 is built from 13 residues. Trimming removed 1 base from V and 6 bases from J, with 8 bases in between. Germline CDR1 and CDR2: LGHDT and YNNKEL (reference sequence). Written as DNA, the CDR3 is TGTGCCAGCAGCCAAGGGAGATCGGATACGCAGTATTTT. Translated: CASSQGRSDTQYF.

The sample holds many counts of this clonotype. The J gene is TRBJ2-7, the V gene TRBV28, with D tentatively TRBD2 (6 bases). Germline V gene data show CDR1 as MDHEN and CDR2 as SYDVKM. The V end lost 3 bases, the J end lost 7 bases, and 22 bases lay between the germline ends. The CDR3 length is 16 residues. Here the CDR3 reads CASSFPFFGSRGEQYF. CDR3 DNA: TGTGCCAGCAGTTTTCCCTTTTTCGGGAGTAGAGGAGAGCAGTACTTC.

This clonotype was picked up a small number of times. V is TRBV18 and J is TRBJ1-1, with D possibly matching TRBD1 (5 bases). In germline, CDR1 is KGHSH, CDR2 LQKENI. V was shortened by 0 bases and J by 7 bases, with 15 bases between the two germline ends. This CDR3 contains 15 residues. The CDR3 is CASSPPSGTENEAFF. DNA for the CDR3: TGTGCCAGCTCACCACCGTCCGGGACGGAAAATGAAGCTTTCTTT. Full variable domain (rest looked up from reference TRBV18 and TRBJ1-1): NAGVMQNPRHLVRRRGQEARLRCSPMKGHSHVYWYRQLPEEGLKFMVYLQKENIIDESGMPKERFSAEFPKEGPSILRIQQVVRGDSAAYFCASSPPSGTENEAFFGQGTRLTVV.

The rearrangement joins TRBV13 to TRBJ2-5; TRBD2 might be the D (6 bases). V was pared by 8 bases and J by 2 bases, with 15 bases between. The CDR3 length is 14 residues. CDR1 is PRHDT and CDR2 is FYEKMQ in the germline V gene (reference sequence). CDR3 DNA: TGTGCCAGCGCGGGGTGGACAAGTCAAGAGACCCAGTACTTC. Its protein product is CASAGWTSQETQYF.

This clonotype was picked up a small number of times. This sequence joins TRBV7-9 and TRBJ2-1; 10 nucleotides line up with TRBD2. Germline V gene lookup returns CDR1 SEHNR and CDR2 FQNEAQ (reference sequence). The CDR3 consists of 15 residues. Trimming at V came to 1 base and at J to 10 bases, leaving 7 bases not matched to a gene. The CDR3: CASSLGLAGATEQFF. The CDR3, as DNA: TGTGCCAGCAGCTTAGGACTAGCGGGCGCTACAGAGCAGTTCTTC.